What follows are 9 T cell receptor beta chains derived from one specimen sequenced in a study of EBV T-cell therapy then PD-1 blockade in nasopharyngeal carcinoma (dated by TCRdb to the early 2020s). Preparation of the library involved the immunoSEQ multiplex PCR assay. TCRdb took this table from immuneACCESS and kept in-frame rearrangements with V and J called. Such tables lack part of the clones; where checked against another copy, unresolved V genes explain under half of the gap, and the rest is unexplained. Counted in this sample were about 22,000 clones; 70% to 85% of them appeared once. The ten largest clones take up approximately 24% of the sample. This sample's treatment or condition label indicates: AdE1-LMPpoly-expanded autologous EBV-specific T-cell therapy followed by anti-PD-1 nivolumab. Antigen specificity for these receptors is unknown. Sequencing used CD8+ T cells from blood, obtained at day -245 from a patient whose treatment included autologous EBV-specific T cells and nivolumab. These TCRs come from a man aged 40-55 years with nasopharyngeal carcinoma.

The J gene is TRBJ2-1, the V gene TRBV12-3 or TRBV12-4; D gene uncertain. CDR3 length: 12 residues. V lost 8 bases to trimming and J lost 6 bases, with 11 bases between them. In DNA, the CDR3 is TGTGCCAGCCGCCTTTGGTCCAATGAGCAGTTCTTC. Translated: CASRLWSNEQFF.

This clone was detected a few times. The chain carries TRBV9 and TRBJ2-7; 7 bases map to TRBD1. From germline, CDR1 is SGDLS and CDR2 YYNGEE. With V trimmed by 3 bases and J by 2 bases, 11 bases remained unmatched. This CDR3 has 16 residues. The CDR3, as DNA: TGTGCCAGCAGCGGCCGGGACAGCAGCTCAACCTACGAGCAGTACTTC. It is translated as CASSGRDSSSTYEQYF.

J is TRBJ2-1 and V is TRBV5-6; 9 nucleotides agree with TRBD1. The CDR3 is made up of 14 amino acids. CDR1 and CDR2 (germline): SGHDT, YYEEEE. Trimming cost V 5 bases and J 10 bases; bases outside gene matches: 10. CDR3 amino acids: CASSSPGQGGEQFF. CDR3 DNA sequence: TGTGCCAGCAGTTCTCCGGGACAGGGAGGGGAGCAGTTCTTC.

Only one count was recorded for this clone. In DNA form, the CDR3 reads TGTGCCAGCAATTCCGGGGTTGCAGGCGAGCAGTACTTC. It codes for CASNSGVAGEQYF. The J gene is TRBJ2-7, the V gene TRBV27, with D maybe TRBD2 (5 bases). The CDR3 covers 13 residues. Trimming cost V 7 bases and J 6 bases, with 16 bases left between them. The germline V gene encodes CDR1 MNHEY and CDR2 SMNVEV (reference sequence).

V gene TRBV3-1 (or the pseudogene TRBV3-2) combines with J gene TRBJ1-5; D is possibly TRBD1 (5 bases). V shed 10 bases and J shed 3 bases, with 16 bases lying between them. Germline assignment: CDR1 LGHDT and CDR2 YNNKEL (reference sequence). The length of the CDR3 is 14 residues. The CDR3 loop reads CANGTGVNNQPQHF. The CDR3, as DNA: TGTGCCAACGGAACAGGAGTGAACAATCAGCCCCAGCATTTT.

The V gene is TRBV6-6, the J gene TRBJ2-7; D is ambiguous. From germline, CDR1 is MNHNY and CDR2 SVGAGI (reference sequence). Trimming stripped 0 bases from V and 6 bases from J, with 12 bases between. The CDR3 sequence is 14 residues long. The CDR3 DNA reads as TGTGCCAGCAGTTACTCTATAACCGGCCCCGAGCAGTACTTC. It translates to CASSYSITGPEQYF.

This clone has just a few counts. The gene calls are TRBV7-3 and TRBJ2-2; D gene ambiguous. The CDR3 loop spans 14 amino acids. Germline CDR1 and CDR2: SGHTA and FQGTGA. The germline V and J ends were trimmed by 3 bases and 1 base, with 6 bases remaining between them. As DNA, the CDR3 is TGTGCCAGCAGCTTCGCAGAGAACACCGGGGAGCTGTTTTTT. Its translation is CASSFAENTGELFF.

This clone was seen once. The rearrangement joins TRBV7-8 to TRBJ2-5; 7 bases align to TRBD2. CDR1 and CDR2 (germline): SGHVS, FQNEAQ. With 5 bases clipped from V and 1 base from J, the junction kept 13 bases outside the gene matches. The CDR3 length is 17 residues. CDR3 sequence: CASSPPPSGVSQETQYF. The CDR3 DNA is TGTGCCAGCAGCCCACCCCCCAGCGGGGTAAGCCAAGAGACCCAGTACTTC.

As for this clone: Germline is not matched at one junction end, which may reflect a read error. This sequence joins TRBV7-6 and TRBJ2-7; tentative D call: TRBD2 (6 bases). The CDR3 has 14 amino acids. From germline, CDR1 is SGHVS and CDR2 FNYEAQ. Here the CDR3 DNA reads TGTGCCAGCAGCTTAGGGACTAATTCGGGCGAGCAGTGCTTC. Translated: CASSLGTNSGEQCF.